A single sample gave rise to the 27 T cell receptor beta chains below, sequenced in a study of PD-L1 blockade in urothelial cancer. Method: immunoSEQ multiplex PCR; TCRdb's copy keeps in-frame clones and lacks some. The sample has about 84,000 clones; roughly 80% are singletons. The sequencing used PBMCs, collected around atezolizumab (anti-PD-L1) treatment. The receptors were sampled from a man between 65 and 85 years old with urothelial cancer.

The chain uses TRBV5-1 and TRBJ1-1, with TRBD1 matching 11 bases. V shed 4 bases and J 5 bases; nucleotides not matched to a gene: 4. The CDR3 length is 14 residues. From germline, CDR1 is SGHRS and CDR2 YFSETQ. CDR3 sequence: CASSMGTGGTEAFF. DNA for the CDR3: TGCGCCAGCAGCATGGGGACAGGGGGAACTGAAGCTTTCTTT.

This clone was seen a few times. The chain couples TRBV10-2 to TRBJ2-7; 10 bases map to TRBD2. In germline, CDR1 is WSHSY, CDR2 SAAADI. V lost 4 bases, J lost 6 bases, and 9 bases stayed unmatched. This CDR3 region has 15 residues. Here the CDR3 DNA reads TGCGCCAGCAGTGTTAGCGGGGGGTCCCGGCGCGAGCAGTACTTC. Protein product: CASSVSGGSRREQYF.

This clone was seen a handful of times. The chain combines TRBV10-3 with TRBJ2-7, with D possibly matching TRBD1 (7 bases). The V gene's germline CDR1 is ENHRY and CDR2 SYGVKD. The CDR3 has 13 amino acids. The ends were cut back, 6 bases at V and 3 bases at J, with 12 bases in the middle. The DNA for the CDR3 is TGTGCCATCAGGGAGGGGACAGACTACGAGCAGTACTTC. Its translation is CAIREGTDYEQYF.

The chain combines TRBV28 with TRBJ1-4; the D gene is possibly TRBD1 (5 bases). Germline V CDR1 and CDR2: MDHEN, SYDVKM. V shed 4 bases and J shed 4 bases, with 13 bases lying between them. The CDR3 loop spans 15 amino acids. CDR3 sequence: CASSSLGGVNEKLFF. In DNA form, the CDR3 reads TGTGCCAGCAGTTCCCTGGGAGGGGTTAATGAAAAACTGTTTTTT.

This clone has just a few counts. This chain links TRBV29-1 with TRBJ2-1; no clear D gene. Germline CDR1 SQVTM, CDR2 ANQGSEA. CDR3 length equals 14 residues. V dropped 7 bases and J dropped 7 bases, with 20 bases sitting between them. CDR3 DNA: TGCAGCGCAGATTCCCAGGCCCAGCCTAATGAGCAGTTCTTC. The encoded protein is CSADSQAQPNEQFF.

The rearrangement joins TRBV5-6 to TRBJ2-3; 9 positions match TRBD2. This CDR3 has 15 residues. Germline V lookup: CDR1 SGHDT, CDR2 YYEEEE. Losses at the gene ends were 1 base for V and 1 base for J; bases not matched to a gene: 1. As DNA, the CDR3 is TGTGCCAGCAGCTTGATAGCGGGAGGCACAGATACGCAGTATTTT. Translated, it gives CASSLIAGGTDTQYF.

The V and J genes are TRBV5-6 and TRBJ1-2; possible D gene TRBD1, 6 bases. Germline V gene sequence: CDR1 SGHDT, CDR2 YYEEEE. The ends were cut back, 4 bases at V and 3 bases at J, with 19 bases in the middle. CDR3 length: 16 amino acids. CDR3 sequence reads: CASSDPPTGRYYGYTF. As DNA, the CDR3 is TGTGCCAGCAGCGACCCCCCGACAGGACGCTACTATGGCTACACCTTC.

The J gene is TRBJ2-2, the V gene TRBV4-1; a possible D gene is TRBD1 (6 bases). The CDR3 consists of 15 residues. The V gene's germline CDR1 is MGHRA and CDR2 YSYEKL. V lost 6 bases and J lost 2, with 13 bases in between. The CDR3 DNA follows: TGCGCCAGCAGGGAGACAGGCGTAAACACCGGGGAGCTGTTTTTT. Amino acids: CASRETGVNTGELFF.

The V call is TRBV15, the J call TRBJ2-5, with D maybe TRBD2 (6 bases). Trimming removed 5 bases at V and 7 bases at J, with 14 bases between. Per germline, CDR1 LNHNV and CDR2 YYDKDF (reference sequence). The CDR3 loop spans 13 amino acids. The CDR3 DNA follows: TGTGCCACCAGCGGGGCGACCGGGGGGACCCAGTACTTC. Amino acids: CATSGATGGTQYF.

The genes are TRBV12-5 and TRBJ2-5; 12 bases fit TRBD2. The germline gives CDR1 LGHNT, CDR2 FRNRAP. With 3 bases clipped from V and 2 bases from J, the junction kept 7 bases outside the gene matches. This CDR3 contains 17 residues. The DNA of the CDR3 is TGTGCTAGTGGTTTCGGGGAGACTAGCGGGGGACAAGAGACCCAGTACTTC. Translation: CASGFGETSGGQETQYF.

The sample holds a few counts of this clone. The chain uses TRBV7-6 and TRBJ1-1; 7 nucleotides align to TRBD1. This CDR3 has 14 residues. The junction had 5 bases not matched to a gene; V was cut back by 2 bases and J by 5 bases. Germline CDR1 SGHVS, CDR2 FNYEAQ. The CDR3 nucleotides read TGTGCCAGCAGCTTAACCGACAGGGATACTGAAGCTTTCTTT. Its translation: CASSLTDRDTEAFF.

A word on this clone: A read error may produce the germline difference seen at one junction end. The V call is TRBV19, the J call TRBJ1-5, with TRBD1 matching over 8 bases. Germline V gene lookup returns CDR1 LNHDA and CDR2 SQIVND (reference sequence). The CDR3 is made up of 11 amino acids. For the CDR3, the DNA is TGTGCCAGTAGTGTGCTGGACAGGGTAAATTTT. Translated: CASSVLDRVNF.

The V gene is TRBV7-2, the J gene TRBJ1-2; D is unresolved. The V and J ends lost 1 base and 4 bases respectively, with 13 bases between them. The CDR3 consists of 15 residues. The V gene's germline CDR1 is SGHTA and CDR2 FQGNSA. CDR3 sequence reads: CASSLGASDTYGYTF. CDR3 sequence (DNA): TGTGCCAGCAGCTTAGGGGCCTCAGATACCTATGGCTACACCTTC.

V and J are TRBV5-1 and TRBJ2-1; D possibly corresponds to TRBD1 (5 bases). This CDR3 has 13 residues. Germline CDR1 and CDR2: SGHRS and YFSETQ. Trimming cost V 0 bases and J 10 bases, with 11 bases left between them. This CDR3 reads CASSLDVKGEQFF. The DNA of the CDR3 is TGCGCCAGCAGCTTGGATGTTAAGGGGGAGCAGTTCTTC.

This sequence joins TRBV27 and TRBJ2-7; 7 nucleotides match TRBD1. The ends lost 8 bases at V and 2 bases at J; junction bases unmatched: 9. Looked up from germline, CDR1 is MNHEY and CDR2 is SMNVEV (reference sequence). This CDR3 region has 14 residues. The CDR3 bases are TGTGCCAGCTCTCCCGGGACAGCCCCCTACGAGCAGTACTTC. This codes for CASSPGTAPYEQYF.

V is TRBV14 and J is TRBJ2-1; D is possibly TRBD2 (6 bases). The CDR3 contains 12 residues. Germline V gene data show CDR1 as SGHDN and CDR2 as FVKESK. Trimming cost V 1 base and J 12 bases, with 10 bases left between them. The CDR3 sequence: CASSQGLDLQFF. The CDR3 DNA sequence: TGTGCCAGCAGCCAAGGACTAGATTTGCAGTTCTTC.

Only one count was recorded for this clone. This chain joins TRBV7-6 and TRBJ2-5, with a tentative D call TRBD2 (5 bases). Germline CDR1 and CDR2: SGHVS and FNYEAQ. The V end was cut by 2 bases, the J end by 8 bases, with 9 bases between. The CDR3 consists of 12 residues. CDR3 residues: CASSLNEGTQYF. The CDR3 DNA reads TGTGCCAGCAGCTTAAACGAGGGCACCCAGTACTTC.

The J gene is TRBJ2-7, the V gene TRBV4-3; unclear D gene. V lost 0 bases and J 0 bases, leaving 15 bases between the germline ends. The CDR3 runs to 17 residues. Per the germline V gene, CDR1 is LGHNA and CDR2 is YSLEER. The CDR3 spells CASSQEIGVLDSYEQYF. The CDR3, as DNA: TGCGCCAGCAGCCAAGAGATAGGAGTGTTAGACTCCTACGAGCAGTACTTC.

CDR3 sequence reads: CASSFSGGRNEQFF. The CDR3 DNA reads as TGTGCCAGCAGCTTTAGCGGGGGGCGCAATGAGCAGTTCTTC. The V gene is TRBV11-3, the J gene TRBJ2-1, with 10 bases identical to TRBD2. Germline V gene sequence: CDR1 SGHNT, CDR2 YENEEA. V was pared by 3 bases and J by 6 bases, with 2 bases of the junction left unmatched. CDR3 length: 14 residues.

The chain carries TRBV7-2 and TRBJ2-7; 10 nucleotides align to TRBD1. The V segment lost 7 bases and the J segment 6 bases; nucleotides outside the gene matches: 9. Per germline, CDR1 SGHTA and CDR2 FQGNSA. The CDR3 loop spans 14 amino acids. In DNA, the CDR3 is TGTGCCAGCATCCACTCCGGGACAGGGGCCGAGCAGTACTTC. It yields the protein CASIHSGTGAEQYF.

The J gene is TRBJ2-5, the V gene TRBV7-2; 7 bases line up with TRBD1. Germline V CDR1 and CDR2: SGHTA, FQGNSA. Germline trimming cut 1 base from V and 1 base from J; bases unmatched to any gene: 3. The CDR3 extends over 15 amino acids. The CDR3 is CASSLGRTGQETQYF. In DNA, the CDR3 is TGTGCCAGCAGCTTAGGGAGGACAGGCCAAGAGACCCAGTACTTC.

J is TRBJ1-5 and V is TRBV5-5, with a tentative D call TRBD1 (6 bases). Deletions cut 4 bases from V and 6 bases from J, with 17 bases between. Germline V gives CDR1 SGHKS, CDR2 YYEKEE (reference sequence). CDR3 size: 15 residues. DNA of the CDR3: TGTGCCAGCAGCGTGGGATCAGGGGTAGGTCAGCCCCAGCATTTT. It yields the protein CASSVGSGVGQPQHF.

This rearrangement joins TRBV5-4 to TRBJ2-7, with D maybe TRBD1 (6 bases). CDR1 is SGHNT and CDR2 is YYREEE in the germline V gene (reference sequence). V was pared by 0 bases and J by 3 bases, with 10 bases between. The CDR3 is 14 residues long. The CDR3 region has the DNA TGTGCCAGCAGCTTGGCAGGGGACGGCTACGAGCAGTACTTC. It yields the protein CASSLAGDGYEQYF.

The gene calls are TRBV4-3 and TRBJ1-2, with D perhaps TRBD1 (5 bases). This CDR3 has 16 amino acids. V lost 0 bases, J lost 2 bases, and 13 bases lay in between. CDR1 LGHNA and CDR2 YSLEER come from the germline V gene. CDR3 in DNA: TGCGCCAGCAGCCAAGAGCGGCAGGGCATCAACTATGGCTACACCTTC. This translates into CASSQERQGINYGYTF.

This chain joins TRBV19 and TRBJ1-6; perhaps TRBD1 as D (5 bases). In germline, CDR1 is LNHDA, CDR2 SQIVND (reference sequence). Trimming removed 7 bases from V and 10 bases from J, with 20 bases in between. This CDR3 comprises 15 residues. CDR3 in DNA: TGTGCCAGTAAAATCGGCGGGGGAGAAGGATCACCCCTCCACTTT. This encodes CASKIGGGEGSPLHF.

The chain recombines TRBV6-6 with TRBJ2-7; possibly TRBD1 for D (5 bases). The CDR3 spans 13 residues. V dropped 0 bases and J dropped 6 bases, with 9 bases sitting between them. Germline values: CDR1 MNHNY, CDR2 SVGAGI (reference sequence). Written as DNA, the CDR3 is TGTGCCAGCAGTTACTCAGGGGTAGGCGAGCAGTACTTC. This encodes CASSYSGVGEQYF.

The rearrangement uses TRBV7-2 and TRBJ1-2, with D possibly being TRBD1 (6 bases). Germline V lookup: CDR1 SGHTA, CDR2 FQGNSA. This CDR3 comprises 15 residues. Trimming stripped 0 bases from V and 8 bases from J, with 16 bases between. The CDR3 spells CASSLARGGWYGYTF. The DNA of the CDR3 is TGTGCCAGCAGCTTAGCGAGGGGGGGCTGGTACGGCTACACCTTC.